This T cell receptor (beta chain) appears in the sequencing data of a study of technical replicates of blood from a few donors. Assay: immunoSEQ multiplex PCR; the TCRdb copy retains only in-frame clones and omits some. This table has some 98,000 clones, around 95% appearing once. The CDR3 extends over 14 amino acids. Per the germline V gene, CDR1 is SGHTS and CDR2 is YDEGEE. Trimming took off 2 bases at V and 3 bases at J, with 11 bases between the two ends. This clonotype was sampled from a human donor in good health. Sequenced material: T cells isolated from PBMCs. The genes are TRBV5-8 and TRBJ1-1, with D possibly TRBD1 on 5 matching bases. CDR3 residues: CASSFRRGYTEAFF. The DNA for the CDR3 is TGTGCCAGCAGCTTCCGTCGGGGGTACACTGAAGCTTTCTTT.